The rows below give T cell receptor beta chains drawn from one sample of a study of shared clonotypes between healthy human individuals. Method: immunoSEQ multiplex PCR; TCRdb's copy keeps in-frame clones and lacks some. The data contain 2 million to 2.5 million clones, about 92% of them singletons. Sample: naive CD4+ T cells from PBMCs. The source is a man aged 18 to 35 in good health. Some clones in this sample may be carry-over from other donors' samples. Both conserved end residues are part of each CDR3. The D gene is left open where the match is weak. A clone size is listed for some rows: how often the clone was seen (once, few, many), or a class if it is expanded.

-,TRBJ2-2,-,TRBV7-2,17,CASSPSTQAVDTGELFF,TGTGCCAGCAGCCCAAGCACCCAGGCCGTGGACACCGGGGAGCTGTTTTTT
TRBD2,TRBJ2-4,-,TRBV7-2,16,CASSLFLAGAGGIQYF,TGTGCCAGCAGCTTATTCTTAGCGGGAGCCGGGGGCATTCAGTACTTC
-,TRBJ2-6,-,TRBV10-3,16,CAISEGARPGANVLTF,TGTGCCATCAGTGAAGGCGCCCGGCCTGGGGCCAACGTCCTGACTTTC
TRBD2,TRBJ2-1,-,TRBV7-3,20,CASSSGTSGRAGPPYNEQFF,TGTGCCAGCAGCTCCGGGACTAGCGGGAGGGCCGGGCCCCCCTACAATGAGCAGTTCTTC
-,TRBJ2-7,-,TRBV6-1,12,CASRLLRDEQYF,TGTGCCAGCAGGCTGCTGAGGGACGAGCAGTACTTC
TRBD1,TRBJ2-7,-,TRBV2,15,CASRGGQGARGEQYF,TGTGCCAGCAGAGGGGGACAGGGGGCTCGAGGCGAGCAGTACTTC
-,TRBJ1-2,-,TRBV7-2,15,CASMESQRLPYGYTF,TGTGCCAGCATGGAGTCCCAGCGGCTCCCCTATGGCTACACCTTC
-,TRBJ1-1,-,TRBV5-1,13,CASNRGGRTEAFF,TGCGCCAGCAATCGTGGGGGAAGAACTGAAGCTTTCTTT
TRBD1,TRBJ2-4,-,TRBV18,17,CASSPPGRQGDRNIQYF,TGTGCCAGCTCACCACCAGGCCGGCAGGGGGATAGGAACATTCAGTACTTC
-,TRBJ2-1,-,TRBV5-1,17,CASSLSPVEGRYNEQFF,TGCGCCAGCAGCTTGTCCCCTGTGGAGGGACGGTACAATGAGCAGTTCTTC
-,TRBJ1-1,-,TRBV19,16,CASSIDHRRTNTEAFF,TGTGCCAGTAGTATAGATCACAGGCGGACGAACACTGAAGCTTTCTTT
TRBD2,TRBJ2-7,once,TRBV5-1,21,CASSKTGIPGLAGEIGHEQYF,TGCGCCAGCAGCAAAACAGGGATCCCGGGGCTAGCGGGAGAGATCGGCCACGAGCAGTACTTC
TRBD1,TRBJ2-5,-,TRBV4-3,20,CASSQEEGQGAPGGQETQYF,TGCGCCAGCAGCCAAGAGGAGGGACAGGGGGCACCGGGGGGACAAGAGACCCAGTACTTC
TRBD1,TRBJ2-7,-,TRBV5-1,16,CASSLATGATTYEQYF,TGCGCCAGCAGCTTGGCCACAGGGGCTACCACCTACGAGCAGTACTTC
TRBD1,TRBJ2-5,few,TRBV2,14,CASSIGTGPGTQYF,TGTGCCAGCAGTATCGGGACAGGCCCCGGGACCCAGTACTTC
TRBD2,TRBJ2-4,-,TRBV18,16,CASSPGTSGYKNIQYF,TGTGCCAGCTCACCAGGGACTAGCGGGTATAAAAACATTCAGTACTTC
TRBD2,TRBJ2-2,-,TRBV13,13,CASCGSLTGELFF,TGTGCCAGCTGCGGGAGCCTCACCGGGGAGCTGTTTTTT
-,TRBJ2-5,-,TRBV25-1,14,CASSESQHSETQYF,TGTGCCAGCAGTGAATCCCAGCATTCAGAGACCCAGTACTTC
TRBD2,TRBJ2-1,-,TRBV29-1,13,CSETSGRAGEQFF,TGCAGCGAGACTAGCGGGAGGGCCGGAGAGCAGTTCTTC
TRBD1,TRBJ2-3,-,TRBV2,15,CASQEGQGTTDTQYF,TGTGCCAGCCAGGAAGGACAGGGTACCACAGATACGCAGTATTTT
TRBD2,TRBJ2-1,-,TRBV5-4,17,CASSLAGLAGAYNEQFF,TGTGCCAGCAGCTTGGCGGGACTAGCGGGAGCTTACAATGAGCAGTTCTTC
TRBD1,TRBJ2-3,-,TRBV29-1,15,CSVEDRAGGADTQYF,TGCAGCGTTGAAGATAGGGCAGGGGGCGCAGATACGCAGTATTTT
TRBD2,TRBJ2-7,-,TRBV9,15,CASSVLAGEGVEQYF,TGTGCCAGCAGCGTTCTAGCGGGAGAGGGAGTCGAGCAGTACTTC
-,TRBJ2-1,-,TRBV7-3,13,CASSADPHNEQFF,TGTGCCAGCAGCGCGGACCCACACAATGAGCAGTTCTTC
TRBD2,TRBJ2-1,-,TRBV4-1,15,CASSPLAERVNEQFF,TGCGCCAGCAGCCCTCTAGCGGAAAGGGTGAATGAGCAGTTCTTC
TRBD1,TRBJ2-5,-,TRBV5-8,16,CASSPDGQGARETQYF,TGTGCCAGCAGCCCGGACGGACAGGGGGCACGGGAGACCCAGTACTTC
TRBD1,TRBJ1-1,-,TRBV27,14,CASREQGRNTEAFF,TGTGCCAGCAGGGAACAGGGGAGGAACACTGAAGCTTTCTTT
-,TRBJ2-1,-,TRBV28,13,CASSPNGDRRQFF,TGTGCCAGCAGCCCGAACGGGGACCGCCGACAGTTCTTC
-,TRBJ2-3,-,TRBV28,11,CASGIIDTQYF,TGTGCCAGCGGGATAATAGATACGCAGTATTTT
-,TRBJ1-3,-,TRBV9,15,CASSVRPELGDTIYF,TGTGCCAGCAGCGTAAGACCAGAGTTGGGGGACACCATATATTTT
-,TRBJ2-3,-,TRBV7-2,14,CASSLGRAWDTQYF,TGTGCCAGCAGCTTGGGCAGGGCCTGGGATACGCAGTATTTT
TRBD1,TRBJ2-2,-,TRBV7-2,15,CAIDRQGGWTGELFF,TGTGCCATCGATAGACAGGGCGGTTGGACCGGGGAGCTGTTTTTT
-,TRBJ2-1,-,TRBV28,13,CASSSGQTNEQFF,TGTGCCAGCAGTTCAGGACAGACCAATGAGCAGTTCTTC
-,TRBJ2-7,-,TRBV27,13,CASSYGDPYEQYF,TGTGCCAGCAGTTACGGGGACCCCTACGAGCAGTACTTC
-,TRBJ1-2,once,TRBV28,17,CASSLRPGEGVKGGYTF,TGTGCCAGCAGTTTAAGGCCCGGGGAGGGGGTTAAGGGTGGCTACACCTTC
-,TRBJ1-5,-,TRBV2,12,CASGAGNQPQHF,TGTGCCAGTGGGGCAGGGAATCAGCCCCAGCATTTT
-,TRBJ2-7,-,TRBV28,15,CASSLPSDQGYEQYF,TGTGCCAGCAGTTTACCGTCAGACCAGGGTTACGAGCAGTACTTC
-,TRBJ1-2,-,TRBV29-1,11,CSVTTGTLYTF,TGCAGCGTGACCACCGGGACCTTATACACCTTC
-,TRBJ2-3,-,TRBV5-1,15,CASSLAGLPGDTQYF,TGCGCCAGCAGCTTGGCGGGCCTCCCCGGGGATACGCAGTATTTT
-,TRBJ1-3,-,TRBV5-1,14,CASSLGVGGNTIYF,TGCGCCAGCAGCTTGGGAGTGGGAGGAAACACCATATATTTT
TRBD1,TRBJ1-2,once,TRBV7-3,16,CASSQGQGEEGYGYTF,TGTGCCAGCAGCCAGGGACAGGGAGAAGAAGGCTATGGCTACACCTTC
-,TRBJ2-5,-,TRBV5-1,15,CASSLGQLDGETQYF,TGCGCCAGCAGCTTGGGGCAATTAGATGGGGAGACCCAGTACTTC
-,TRBJ2-7,-,TRBV7-2,15,CASSDKRGRMYEQYF,TGTGCCAGCAGCGACAAACGGGGACGGATGTACGAGCAGTACTTC
-,TRBJ2-5,-,TRBV7-2,15,CASRRTRGSGETQYF,TGTGCCAGCAGAAGAACACGGGGCTCCGGGGAGACCCAGTACTTC
TRBD2,TRBJ2-1,-,TRBV6-1,13,CASMAGGPGEQFF,TGTGCCAGCATGGCGGGAGGGCCGGGGGAGCAGTTCTTC
TRBD1,TRBJ2-7,-,TRBV18,14,CASSPLTGETEQYF,TGTGCCAGCTCACCGTTGACAGGGGAGACCGAGCAGTACTTC
-,TRBJ2-5,-,TRBV6-5,12,CASRAPLETQYF,TGTGCCAGCAGAGCCCCCTTGGAGACCCAGTACTTC